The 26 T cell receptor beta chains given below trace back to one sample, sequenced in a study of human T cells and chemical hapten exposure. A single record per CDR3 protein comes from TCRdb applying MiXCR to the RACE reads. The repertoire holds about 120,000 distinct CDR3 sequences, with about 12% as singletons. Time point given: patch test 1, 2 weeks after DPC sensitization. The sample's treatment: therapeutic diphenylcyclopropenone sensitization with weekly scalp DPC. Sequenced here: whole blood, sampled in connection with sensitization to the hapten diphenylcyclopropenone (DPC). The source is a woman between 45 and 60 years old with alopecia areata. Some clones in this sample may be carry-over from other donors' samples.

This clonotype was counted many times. The CDR3 reads CASSSMDSSYNEQFF. In DNA, the CDR3 is TGTGCCAGCAGCAGTATGGACAGCTCCTACAATGAGCAGTTCTTC. The chain employs TRBV7-9 and TRBJ2-1, with D possibly matching TRBD1 (6 bases). The V gene's germline CDR1 is SEHNR and CDR2 FQNEAQ (reference sequence). The CDR3 length is 15 residues. Trimming pared 5 bases from V and 0 bases from J, leaving 11 bases between.

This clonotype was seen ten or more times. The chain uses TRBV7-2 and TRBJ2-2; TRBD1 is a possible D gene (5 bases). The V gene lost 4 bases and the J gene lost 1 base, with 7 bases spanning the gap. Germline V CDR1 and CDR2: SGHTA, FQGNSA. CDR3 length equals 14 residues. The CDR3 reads CASSSGQNTGELFF. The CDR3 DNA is TGTGCCAGCAGCTCCGGACAGAACACCGGGGAGCTGTTTTTT.

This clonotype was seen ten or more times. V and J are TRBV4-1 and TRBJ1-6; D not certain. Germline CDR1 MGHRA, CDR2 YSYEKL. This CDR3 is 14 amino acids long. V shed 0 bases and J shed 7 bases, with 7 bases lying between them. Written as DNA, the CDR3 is TGCGCCAGCAGCCAAGATGAAAGGAATTCACCCCTCCACTTT. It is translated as CASSQDERNSPLHF.

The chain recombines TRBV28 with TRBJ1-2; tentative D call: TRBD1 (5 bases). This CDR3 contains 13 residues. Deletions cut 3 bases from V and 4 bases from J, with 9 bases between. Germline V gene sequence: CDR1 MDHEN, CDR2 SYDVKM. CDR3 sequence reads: CASSLGVTYGYTF. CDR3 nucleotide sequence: TGTGCCAGCAGTTTGGGGGTTACCTATGGCTACACCTTC.

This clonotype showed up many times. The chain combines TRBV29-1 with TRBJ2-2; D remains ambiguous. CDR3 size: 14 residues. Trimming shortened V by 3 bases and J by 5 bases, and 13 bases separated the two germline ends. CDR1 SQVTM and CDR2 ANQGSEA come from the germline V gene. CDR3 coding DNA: TGCAGCGTTGAGGGTAAAACCAGGACCGGGGAGCTGTTTTTT. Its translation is CSVEGKTRTGELFF.

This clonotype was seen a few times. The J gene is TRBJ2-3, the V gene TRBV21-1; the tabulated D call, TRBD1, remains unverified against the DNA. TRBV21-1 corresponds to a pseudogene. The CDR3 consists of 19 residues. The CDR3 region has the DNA TGTGCCAGCAGCAATGGGGGACAGGCAAGCCTATGGGGCACAGATACGCAGTATTTT. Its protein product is CASSNGGQASLWGTDTQYF.

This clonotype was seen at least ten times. CDR3 residues: CASSSPGRAEKLFF. The DNA of the CDR3 is TGTGCCAGCAGTTCGCCTGGCCGAGCCGAAAAACTGTTTTTT. This chain uses TRBV28 with TRBJ1-4; D remains ambiguous. The CDR3 runs 14 residues. Germline loops: CDR1 MDHEN, CDR2 SYDVKM. The V gene lost 4 bases and the J gene lost 8 bases, with 14 bases spanning the gap.

The CDR3 sequence: CSTSTGAGAGANVLTF. As DNA, the CDR3 is TGCAGCACCTCCACGGGGGCGGGAGCTGGGGCCAACGTCCTGACTTTC. This chain connects TRBV29-1 to TRBJ2-6; a weak D match, TRBD2 (7 bases). The germline CDR1 and CDR2 sequences are SQVTM and ANQGSEA. V lost 8 bases to trimming and J lost 2 bases, with 19 bases between them. The length of the CDR3 is 16 residues.

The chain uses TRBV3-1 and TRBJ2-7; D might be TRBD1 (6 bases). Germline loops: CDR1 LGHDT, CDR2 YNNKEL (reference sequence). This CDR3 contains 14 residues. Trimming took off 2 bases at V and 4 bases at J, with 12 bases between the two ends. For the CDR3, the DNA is TGTGCCAGCAGCCAACCGGGACAACCGTACGAGCAGTACTTC. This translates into CASSQPGQPYEQYF.

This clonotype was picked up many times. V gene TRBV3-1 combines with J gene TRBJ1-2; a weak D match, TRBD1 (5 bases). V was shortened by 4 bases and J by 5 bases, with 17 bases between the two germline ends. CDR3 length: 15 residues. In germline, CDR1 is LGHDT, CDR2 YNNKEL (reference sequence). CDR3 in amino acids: CASSPGPLRGYGYTF. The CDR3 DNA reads TGTGCCAGCAGCCCGGGGCCCTTACGAGGGTATGGCTACACCTTC.

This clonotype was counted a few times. The CDR3 nucleotides read TGTGCCAGCTCACCGGGCCCTTCGAGGGATACGCAGTATTTT. As protein: CASSPGPSRDTQYF. This sequence joins TRBV18 and TRBJ2-3, with no clear D. Germline CDR1 is KGHSH and CDR2 is LQKENI. Deletions cut 3 bases from V and 6 bases from J, with 13 bases between. The CDR3 extends over 14 amino acids.

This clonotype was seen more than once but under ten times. CDR3 sequence (DNA): TGTGCCAGCAGCTACGGACCTTCGCTCTCCTACGAGCAGTACTTC. Its protein product is CASSYGPSLSYEQYF. J is TRBJ2-7 and V is TRBV9; D uncertain. This CDR3 region has 15 residues. Trimming cost V 4 bases and J 0 bases, with 14 bases left between them. Germline CDR1 SGDLS, CDR2 YYNGEE.

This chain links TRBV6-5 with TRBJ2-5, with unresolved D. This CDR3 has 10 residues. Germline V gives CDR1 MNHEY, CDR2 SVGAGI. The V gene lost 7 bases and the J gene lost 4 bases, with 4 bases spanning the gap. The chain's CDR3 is CASTGETQYF. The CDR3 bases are TGTGCCAGCACGGGAGAGACCCAGTACTTC.

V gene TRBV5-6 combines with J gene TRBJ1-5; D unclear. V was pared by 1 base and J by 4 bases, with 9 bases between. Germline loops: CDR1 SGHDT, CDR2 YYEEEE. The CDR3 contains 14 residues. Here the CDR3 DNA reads TGTGCCAGCAGCTTGCGGAGTATTAATCAGCCCCAGCATTTT. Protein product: CASSLRSINQPQHF.

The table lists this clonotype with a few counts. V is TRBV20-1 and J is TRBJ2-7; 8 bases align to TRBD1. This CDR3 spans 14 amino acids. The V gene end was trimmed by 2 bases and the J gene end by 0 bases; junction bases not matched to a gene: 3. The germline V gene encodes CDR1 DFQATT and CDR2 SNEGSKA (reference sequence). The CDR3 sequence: CSARTDRGSYEQYF. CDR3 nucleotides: TGCAGTGCTAGAACCGACAGGGGCTCCTACGAGCAGTACTTC.

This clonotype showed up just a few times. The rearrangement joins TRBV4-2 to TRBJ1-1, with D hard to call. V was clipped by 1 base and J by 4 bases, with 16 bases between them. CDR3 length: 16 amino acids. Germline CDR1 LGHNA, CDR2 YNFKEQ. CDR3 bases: TGTGCCAGCAGCCAAGTCCGAGCAATGGGTGCCACTGAAGCTTTCTTT. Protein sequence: CASSQVRAMGATEAFF.

The chain's CDR3 is CASGPGERETQYF. The CDR3 bases are TGTGCCAGCGGTCCAGGGGAACGGGAGACCCAGTACTTC. The rearrangement links TRBV28 to TRBJ2-5; D might be TRBD1 (6 bases). Deletions cut 8 bases from V and 5 bases from J, with 15 bases between. Germline V lookup: CDR1 MDHEN, CDR2 SYDVKM. The CDR3 runs 13 residues. Full variable domain (rest looked up from reference TRBV28 and TRBJ2-5): DVKVTQSSRYLVKRTGEKVFLECVQDMDHENMFWYRQDPGLGLRLIYFSYDVKMKEKGDIPEGYSVSREKKERFSLILESASTNQTSMYLCASGPGERETQYFGPGTRLLVL.

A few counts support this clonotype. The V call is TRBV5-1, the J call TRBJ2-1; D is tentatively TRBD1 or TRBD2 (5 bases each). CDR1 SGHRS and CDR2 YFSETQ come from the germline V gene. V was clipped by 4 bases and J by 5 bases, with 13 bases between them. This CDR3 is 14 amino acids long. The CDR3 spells CASSIGTPNNEQFF. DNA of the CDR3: TGCGCCAGCAGCATCGGGACCCCCAACAATGAGCAGTTCTTC.

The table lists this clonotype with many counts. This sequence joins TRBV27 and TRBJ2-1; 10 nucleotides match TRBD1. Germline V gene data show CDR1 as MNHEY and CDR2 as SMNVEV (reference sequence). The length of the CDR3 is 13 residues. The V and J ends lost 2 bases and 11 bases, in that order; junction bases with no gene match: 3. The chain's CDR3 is CASSLPDRGKQFF. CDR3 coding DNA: TGTGCCAGCAGTTTACCGGACAGGGGGAAGCAGTTCTTC.

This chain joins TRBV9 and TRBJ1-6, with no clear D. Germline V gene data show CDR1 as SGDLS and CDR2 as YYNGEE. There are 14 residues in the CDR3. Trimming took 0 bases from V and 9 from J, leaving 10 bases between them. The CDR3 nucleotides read TGTGCCAGCAGCGTAGGGAGCAGTAGTTCACCCCTCCACTTT. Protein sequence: CASSVGSSSSPLHF.

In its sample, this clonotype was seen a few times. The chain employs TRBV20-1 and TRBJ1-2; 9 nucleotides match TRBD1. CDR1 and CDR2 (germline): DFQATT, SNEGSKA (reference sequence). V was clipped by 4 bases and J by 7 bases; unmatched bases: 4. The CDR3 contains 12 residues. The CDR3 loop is CSATGTGFGYTF. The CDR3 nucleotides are TGCAGTGCTACTGGGACAGGGTTTGGCTACACCTTC.

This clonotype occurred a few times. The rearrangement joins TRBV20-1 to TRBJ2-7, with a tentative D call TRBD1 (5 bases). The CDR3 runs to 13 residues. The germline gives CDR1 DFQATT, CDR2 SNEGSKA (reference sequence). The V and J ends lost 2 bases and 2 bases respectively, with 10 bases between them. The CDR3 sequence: CSARYRSTYEQYF. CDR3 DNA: TGCAGTGCTAGATACAGGTCAACCTACGAGCAGTACTTC.

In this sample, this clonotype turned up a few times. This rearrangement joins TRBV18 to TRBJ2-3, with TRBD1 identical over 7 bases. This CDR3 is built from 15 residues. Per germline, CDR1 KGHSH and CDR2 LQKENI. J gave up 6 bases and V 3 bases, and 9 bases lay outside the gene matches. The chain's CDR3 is CASSPGQRSLDTQYF. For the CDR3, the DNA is TGTGCCAGCTCACCGGGACAGAGAAGTTTGGATACGCAGTATTTT.

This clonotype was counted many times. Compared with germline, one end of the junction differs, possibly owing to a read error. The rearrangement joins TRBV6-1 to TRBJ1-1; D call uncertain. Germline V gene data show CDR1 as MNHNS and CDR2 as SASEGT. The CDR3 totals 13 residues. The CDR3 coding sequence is TGTGCCAGCAGTGAATTCCTGCCCCCGCTAGGTTCATTT. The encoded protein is CASSEFLPPLGSF.

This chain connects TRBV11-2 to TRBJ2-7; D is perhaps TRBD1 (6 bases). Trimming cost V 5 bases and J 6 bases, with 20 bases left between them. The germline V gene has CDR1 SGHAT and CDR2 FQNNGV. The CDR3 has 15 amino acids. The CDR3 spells CASSETGSQAGEQYF. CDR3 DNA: TGTGCCAGCAGCGAGACAGGTTCCCAGGCAGGCGAGCAGTACTTC.

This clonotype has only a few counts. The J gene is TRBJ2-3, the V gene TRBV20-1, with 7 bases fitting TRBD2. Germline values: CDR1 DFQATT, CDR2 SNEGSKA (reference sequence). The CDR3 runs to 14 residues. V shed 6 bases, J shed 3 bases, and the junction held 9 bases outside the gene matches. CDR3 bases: TGCAGTGCCCACCGGGGGGTGGGGACAGATACGCAGTATTTT. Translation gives CSAHRGVGTDTQYF.